The source of this T cell receptor beta chain is a study of tumor-infiltrating lymphocytes in primary liver carcinoma. Study outcomes and limitations: Between tumor regions, pairs overlapped more than tumor-adjacent and tumor-blood pairs did.

As for this clonotype: Its target is unknown. Here the CDR3 omits its conserved ending phenylalanine or tryptophan, so a read error is the likely source.

Total RNA and DNA came together from around 20-30 mg of bulk tissue without cell sorting. Viable tumor cell content exceeded 90% in every tumor sample. Using a constant-region primer together with ProtoScript II reverse transcriptase, TCR beta cDNA was made from 500 to 650 ng of total RNA. Three rounds of nested multiplex PCR with slightly modified ARM-PCR produced TCR beta libraries. TCRdb itself ran the multiplex PCR reads through MiXCR, one entry per CDR3 protein. The table records more than 75,000 distinct CDR3 sequences, approximately 70% of them present only once. The sample taken for sequencing was liver tumor tissue from sampling region 1. Subset: tumor region T1, superior pole. This receptor was obtained from a man in his forties or fifties with primary liver carcinoma and hepatitis B virus infection.

The CDR3 nucleotides are TGTGCTAGCAGCCAAGATATTACGGGATTCTCCTACAATGAGCAGTTCCTC. It codes for CASSQDITGFSYNEQFL. The rearrangement joins TRBV4-2 to TRBJ2-1; a possible D gene is TRBD2 (5 bases). In germline, CDR1 is LGHNA, CDR2 YNFKEQ. The CDR3 has 17 amino acids.